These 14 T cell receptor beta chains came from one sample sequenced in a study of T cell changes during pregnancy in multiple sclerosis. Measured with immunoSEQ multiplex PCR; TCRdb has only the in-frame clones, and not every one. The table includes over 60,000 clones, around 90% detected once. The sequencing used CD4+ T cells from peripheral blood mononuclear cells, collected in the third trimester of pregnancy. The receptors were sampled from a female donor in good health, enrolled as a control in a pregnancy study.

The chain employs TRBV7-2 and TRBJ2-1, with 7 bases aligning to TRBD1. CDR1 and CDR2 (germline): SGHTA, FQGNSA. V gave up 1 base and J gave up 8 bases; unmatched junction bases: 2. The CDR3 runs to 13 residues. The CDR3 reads CASSLGGGDEQFF. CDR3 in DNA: TGTGCCAGCAGCTTAGGAGGGGGCGATGAGCAGTTCTTC.

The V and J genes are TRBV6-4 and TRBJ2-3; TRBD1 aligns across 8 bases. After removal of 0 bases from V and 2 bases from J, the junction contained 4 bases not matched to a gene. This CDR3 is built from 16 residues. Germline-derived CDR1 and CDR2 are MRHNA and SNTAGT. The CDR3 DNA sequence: TGTGCCAGCAGTGACTCGAAGACAGGGGCCACAGATACGCAGTATTTT. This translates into CASSDSKTGATDTQYF.

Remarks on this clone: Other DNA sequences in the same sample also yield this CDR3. The CDR3 region is CASSVDRGHYGYTF. The DNA of the CDR3 is TGTGCCAGCAGCGTGGACAGGGGTCATTATGGCTACACCTTC. V usage is TRBV9 and J usage is TRBJ1-2; TRBD1 agrees at 9 bases. Germline trimming cut 2 bases from V and 5 bases from J; bases unmatched to any gene: 4. The CDR3 sequence is 14 residues long. Germline CDR1 reads SGDLS; CDR2 reads YYNGEE.

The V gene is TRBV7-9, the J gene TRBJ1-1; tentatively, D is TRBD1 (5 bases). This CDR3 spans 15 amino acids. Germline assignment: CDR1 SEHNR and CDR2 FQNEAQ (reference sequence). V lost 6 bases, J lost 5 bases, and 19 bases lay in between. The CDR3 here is CASRRGGTLRTEAFF. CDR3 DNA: TGTGCCAGCAGACGGGGGGGGACCTTAAGGACTGAAGCTTTCTTT.

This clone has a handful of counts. CDR3 sequence (DNA): TGTGCCTGGACCGCAGATCGAAATTCACCCCTCCACTTT. It is translated as CAWTADRNSPLHF. The rearrangement joins TRBV30 to TRBJ1-6; D unclear. There are 13 residues in the CDR3. Deletions cut 4 bases from V and 7 bases from J, with 11 bases between. The germline gives CDR1 GTSNPN, CDR2 SVGIG (reference sequence).

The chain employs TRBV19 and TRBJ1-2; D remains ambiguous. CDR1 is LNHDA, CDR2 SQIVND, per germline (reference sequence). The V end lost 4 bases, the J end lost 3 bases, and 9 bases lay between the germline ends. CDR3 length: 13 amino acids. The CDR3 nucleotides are TGTGCCAGTAGTAGGCGGGAGGACTATGGCTACACCTTC. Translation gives CASSRREDYGYTF.

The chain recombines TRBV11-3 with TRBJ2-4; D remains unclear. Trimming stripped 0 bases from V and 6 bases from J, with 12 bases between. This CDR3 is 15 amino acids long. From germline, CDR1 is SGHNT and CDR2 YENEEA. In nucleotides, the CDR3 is TGTGCCAGCAGCTTAGATCAGGCTATGGCAAACATTCAGTACTTC. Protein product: CASSLDQAMANIQYF. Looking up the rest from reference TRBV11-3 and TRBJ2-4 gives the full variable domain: EAGVVQSPRYKIIEKKQPVAFWCNPISGHNTLYWYLQNLGQGPELLIRYENEEAVDDSQLPKDRFSAERLKGVDSTLKIQPAELGDSAVYLCASSLDQAMANIQYFGAGTRLSVL.

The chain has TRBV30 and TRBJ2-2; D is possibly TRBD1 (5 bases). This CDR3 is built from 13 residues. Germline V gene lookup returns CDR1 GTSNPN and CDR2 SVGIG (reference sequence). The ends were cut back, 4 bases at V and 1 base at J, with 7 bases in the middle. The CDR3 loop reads CAWTQENTGELFF. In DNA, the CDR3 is TGTGCCTGGACACAGGAGAACACCGGGGAGCTGTTTTTT.

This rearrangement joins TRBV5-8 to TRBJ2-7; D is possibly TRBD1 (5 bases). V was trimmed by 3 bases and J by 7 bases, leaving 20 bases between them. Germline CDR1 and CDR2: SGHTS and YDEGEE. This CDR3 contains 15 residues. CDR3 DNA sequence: TGTGCCAGCAGCTCAAAGGGGCTCTCAGATATGGAGCAGTACTTC. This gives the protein CASSSKGLSDMEQYF.

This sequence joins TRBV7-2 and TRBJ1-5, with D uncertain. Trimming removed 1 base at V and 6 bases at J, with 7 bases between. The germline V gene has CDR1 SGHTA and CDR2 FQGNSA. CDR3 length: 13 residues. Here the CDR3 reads CASSLGRGQPQHF. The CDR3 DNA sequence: TGTGCCAGCAGCTTAGGTCGGGGTCAGCCCCAGCATTTT.

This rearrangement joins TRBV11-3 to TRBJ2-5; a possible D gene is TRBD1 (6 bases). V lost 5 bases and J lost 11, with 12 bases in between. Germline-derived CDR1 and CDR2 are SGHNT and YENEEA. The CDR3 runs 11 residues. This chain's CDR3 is CASSQGQRQYF. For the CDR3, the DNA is TGTGCCAGCAGCCAAGGACAGCGTCAGTACTTC.

The CDR3 region is CASSIGGNYGYTF. CDR3 DNA: TGTGCCAGTAGTATAGGTGGCAATTATGGCTACACCTTC. This chain uses TRBV19 with TRBJ1-2, with D hard to call. The V end was cut by 1 base, the J end by 5 bases, with 8 bases between. Germline V gene lookup returns CDR1 LNHDA and CDR2 SQIVND (reference sequence). The CDR3 consists of 13 residues.

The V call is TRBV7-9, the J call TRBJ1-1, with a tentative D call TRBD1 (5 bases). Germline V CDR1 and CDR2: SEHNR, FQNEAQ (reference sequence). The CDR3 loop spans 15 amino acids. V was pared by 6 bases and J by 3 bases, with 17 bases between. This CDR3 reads CASRLQGQSDTEAFF. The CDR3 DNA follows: TGTGCCAGCAGACTGCAGGGCCAGTCGGACACTGAAGCTTTCTTT.

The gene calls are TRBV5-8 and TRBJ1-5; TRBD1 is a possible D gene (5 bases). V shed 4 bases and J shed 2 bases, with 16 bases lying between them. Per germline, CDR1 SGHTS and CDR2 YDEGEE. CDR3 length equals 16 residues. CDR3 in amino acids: CASSLLSGAGNQPQHF. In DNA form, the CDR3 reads TGTGCCAGCAGCCTCTTATCTGGGGCAGGCAATCAGCCCCAGCATTTT. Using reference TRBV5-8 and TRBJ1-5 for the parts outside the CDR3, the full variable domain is EAGVTQSPTHLIKTRGQQATLRCSPISGHTSVYWYQQALGLGLQFLLWYDEGEERNRGNFPPRFSGRQFPNYSSELNVNALELEDSALYLCASSLLSGAGNQPQHFGDGTRLSIL.